This entry concerns a single T cell receptor (beta chain). This sample is drawn from a study of blood T cell repertoires in COVID-19. Overall study context: From T cells, B-cell-depleted T cells, or PBMCs came the material, which was cDNA or gDNA.

Clones were sequenced by immunoSEQ multiplex PCR, and TCRdb holds only the in-frame ones, with some missing. The data contain around 330,000 clones, about 91% of them singletons. J was trimmed by 2 bases and V by 4 bases; bases with no gene match: 6. CDR1 and CDR2 from the germline V gene are SGHNT and YENEEA. The CDR3 sequence is 16 residues long. The chain couples TRBV11-3 to TRBJ2-2; the match to TRBD1 covers 8 bases. The clonotype was recovered from a woman between 35 and 50 years old who had recovered from COVID-19. Sequencing used PBMCs or T cells enriched from blood (not recorded which). The CDR3 protein is CASSSPDRANTGELFF. As DNA, the CDR3 is TGTGCCAGCAGCTCGCCGGACAGGGCTAACACCGGGGAGCTGTTTTTT.